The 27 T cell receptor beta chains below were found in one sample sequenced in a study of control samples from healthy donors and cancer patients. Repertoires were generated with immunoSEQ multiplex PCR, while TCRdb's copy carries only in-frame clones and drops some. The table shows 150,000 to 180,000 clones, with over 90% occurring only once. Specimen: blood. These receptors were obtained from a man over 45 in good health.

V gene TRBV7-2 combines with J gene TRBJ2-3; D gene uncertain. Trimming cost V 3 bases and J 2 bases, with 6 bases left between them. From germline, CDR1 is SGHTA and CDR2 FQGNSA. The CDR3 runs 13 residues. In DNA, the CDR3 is TGTGCCAGCAGCTTCCAGAACACAGATACGCAGTATTTT. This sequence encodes CASSFQNTDTQYF. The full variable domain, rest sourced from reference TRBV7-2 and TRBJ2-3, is GAGVSQSPSNKVTEKGKDVELRCDPISGHTALYWYRQSLGQGLEFLIYFQGNSAPDKSGLPSDRFSAERTGGSVSTLTIQRTQQEDSAVYLCASSFQNTDTQYFGPGTRLTVL.

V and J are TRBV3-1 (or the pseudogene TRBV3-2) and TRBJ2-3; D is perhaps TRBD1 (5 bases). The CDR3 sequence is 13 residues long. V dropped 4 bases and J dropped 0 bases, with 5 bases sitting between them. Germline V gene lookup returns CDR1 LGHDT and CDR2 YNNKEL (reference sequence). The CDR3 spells CASSRQSTDTQYF. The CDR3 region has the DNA TGTGCCAGCAGCCGACAGAGCACAGATACGCAGTATTTT.

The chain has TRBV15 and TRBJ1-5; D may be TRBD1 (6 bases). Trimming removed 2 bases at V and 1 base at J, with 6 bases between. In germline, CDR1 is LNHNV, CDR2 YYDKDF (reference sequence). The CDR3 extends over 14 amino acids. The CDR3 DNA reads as TGTGCCACCAGCAGAACAGGGAGCAATCAGCCCCAGCATTTT. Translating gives CATSRTGSNQPQHF. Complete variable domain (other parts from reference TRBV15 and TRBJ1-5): DAMVIQNPRYQVTQFGKPVTLSCSQTLNHNVMYWYQQKSSQAPKLLFHYYDKDFNNEADTPDNFQSRRPNTSFCFLDIRSPGLGDTAMYLCATSRTGSNQPQHFGDGTRLSIL.

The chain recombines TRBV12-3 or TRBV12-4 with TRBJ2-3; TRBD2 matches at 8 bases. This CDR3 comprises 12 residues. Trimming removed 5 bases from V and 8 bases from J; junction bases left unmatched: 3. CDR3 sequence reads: CASSPGGGTQYF. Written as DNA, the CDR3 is TGTGCCAGCAGTCCGGGGGGGGGTACGCAGTATTTT.

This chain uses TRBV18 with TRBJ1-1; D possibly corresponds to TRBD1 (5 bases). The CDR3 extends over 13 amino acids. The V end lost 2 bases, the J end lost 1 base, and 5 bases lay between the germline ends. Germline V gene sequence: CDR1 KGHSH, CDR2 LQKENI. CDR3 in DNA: TGTGCCAGCTCACCAGGGGCGAACACTGAAGCTTTCTTT. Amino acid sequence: CASSPGANTEAFF. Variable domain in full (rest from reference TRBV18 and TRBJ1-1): NAGVMQNPRHLVRRRGQEARLRCSPMKGHSHVYWYRQLPEEGLKFMVYLQKENIIDESGMPKERFSAEFPKEGPSILRIQQVVRGDSAAYFCASSPGANTEAFFGQGTRLTVV.

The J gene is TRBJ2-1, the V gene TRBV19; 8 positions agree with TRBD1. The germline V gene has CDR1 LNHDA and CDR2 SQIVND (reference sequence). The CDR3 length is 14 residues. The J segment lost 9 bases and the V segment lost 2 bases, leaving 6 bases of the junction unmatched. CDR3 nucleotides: TGTGCCAGTAGTATACAGGGGGCTAGGCGTGAGCAGTTCTTC. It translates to CASSIQGARREQFF.

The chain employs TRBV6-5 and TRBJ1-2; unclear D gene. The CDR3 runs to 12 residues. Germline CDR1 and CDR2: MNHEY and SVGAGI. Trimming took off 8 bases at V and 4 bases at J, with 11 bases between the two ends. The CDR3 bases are TGTGCCAGCGCCCAGAGTCTCTATGGCTACACCTTC. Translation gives CASAQSLYGYTF.

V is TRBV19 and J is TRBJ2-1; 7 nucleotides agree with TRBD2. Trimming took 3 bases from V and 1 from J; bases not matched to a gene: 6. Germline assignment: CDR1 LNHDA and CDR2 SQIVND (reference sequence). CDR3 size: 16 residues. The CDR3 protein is CASSMGGSGSYNEQFF. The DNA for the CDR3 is TGTGCCAGTAGTATGGGCGGGAGCGGGTCCTACAATGAGCAGTTCTTC. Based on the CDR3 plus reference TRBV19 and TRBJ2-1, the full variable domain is DGGITQSPKYLFRKEGQNVTLSCEQNLNHDAMYWYRQDPGQGLRLIYYSQIVNDFQKGDIAEGYSVSREKKESFPLTVTSAQKNPTAFYLCASSMGGSGSYNEQFFGPGTRLTVL.

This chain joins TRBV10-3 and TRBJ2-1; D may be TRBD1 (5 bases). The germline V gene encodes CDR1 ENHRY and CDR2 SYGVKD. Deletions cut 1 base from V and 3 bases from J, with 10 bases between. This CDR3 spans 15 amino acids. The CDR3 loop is CAISEFVQDYNEQFF. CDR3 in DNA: TGTGCCATCAGTGAGTTCGTACAGGACTACAATGAGCAGTTCTTC.

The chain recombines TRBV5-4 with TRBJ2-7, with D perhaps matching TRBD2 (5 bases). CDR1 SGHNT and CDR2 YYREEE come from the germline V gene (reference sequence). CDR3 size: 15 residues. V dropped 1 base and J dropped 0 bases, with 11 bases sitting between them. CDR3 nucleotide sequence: TGTGCCAGCAGCTTGAGTAGCGCTAGCTCCTACGAGCAGTACTTC. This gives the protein CASSLSSASSYEQYF.

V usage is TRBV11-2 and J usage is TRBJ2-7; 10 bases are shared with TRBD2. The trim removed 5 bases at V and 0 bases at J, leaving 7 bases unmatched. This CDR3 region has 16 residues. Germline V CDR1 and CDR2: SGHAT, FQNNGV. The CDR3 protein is CASSQREGFSSYEQYF. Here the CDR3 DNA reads TGTGCCAGCAGCCAGCGGGAGGGTTTTTCCTCCTACGAGCAGTACTTC. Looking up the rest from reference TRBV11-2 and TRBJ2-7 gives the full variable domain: EAGVAQSPRYKIIEKRQSVAFWCNPISGHATLYWYQQILGQGPKLLIQFQNNGVVDDSQLPKDRFSAERLKGVDSTLKIQPAKLEDSAVYLCASSQREGFSSYEQYFGPGTRLTVT.

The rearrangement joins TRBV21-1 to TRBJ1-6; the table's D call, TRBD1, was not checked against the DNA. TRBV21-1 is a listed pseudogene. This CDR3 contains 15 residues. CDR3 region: CASSIDRVYNSPLHF. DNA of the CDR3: TGTGCCAGCAGCATAGACAGGGTTTATAATTCACCCCTCCACTTT.

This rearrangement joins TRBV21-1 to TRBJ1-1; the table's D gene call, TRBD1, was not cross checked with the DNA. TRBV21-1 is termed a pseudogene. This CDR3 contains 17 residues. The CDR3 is CASSKPRWTGADTEAFF. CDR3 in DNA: TGTGCCAGCAGCAAACCGCGCTGGACAGGGGCGGACACTGAAGCTTTCTTT.

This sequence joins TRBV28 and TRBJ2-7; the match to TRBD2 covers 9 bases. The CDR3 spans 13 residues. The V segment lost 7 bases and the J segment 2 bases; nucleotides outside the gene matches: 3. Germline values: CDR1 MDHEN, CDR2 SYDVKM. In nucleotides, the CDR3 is TGTGCCAGCAAAGCGGGAGGAACCTACGAGCAGTACTTC. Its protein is CASKAGGTYEQYF.

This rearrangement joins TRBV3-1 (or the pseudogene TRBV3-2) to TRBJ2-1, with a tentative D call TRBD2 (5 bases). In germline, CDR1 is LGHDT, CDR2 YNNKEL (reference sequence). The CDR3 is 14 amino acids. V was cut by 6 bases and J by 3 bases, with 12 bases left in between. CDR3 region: CASRRELGYNEQFF. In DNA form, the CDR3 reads TGTGCCAGCAGAAGGGAGTTGGGCTACAATGAGCAGTTCTTC.

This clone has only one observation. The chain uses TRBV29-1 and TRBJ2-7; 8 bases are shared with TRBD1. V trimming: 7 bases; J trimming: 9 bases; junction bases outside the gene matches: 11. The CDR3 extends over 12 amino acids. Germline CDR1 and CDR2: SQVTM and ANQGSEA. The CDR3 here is CSAWMQGASQYF. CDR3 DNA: TGCAGCGCTTGGATGCAGGGGGCGTCGCAGTACTTC.

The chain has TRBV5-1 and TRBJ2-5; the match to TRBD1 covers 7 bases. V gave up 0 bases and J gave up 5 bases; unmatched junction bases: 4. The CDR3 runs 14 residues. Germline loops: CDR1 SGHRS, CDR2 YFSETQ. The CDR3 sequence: CASSLGGQQETQYF. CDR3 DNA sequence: TGCGCCAGCAGCTTGGGGGGACAGCAGGAGACCCAGTACTTC.

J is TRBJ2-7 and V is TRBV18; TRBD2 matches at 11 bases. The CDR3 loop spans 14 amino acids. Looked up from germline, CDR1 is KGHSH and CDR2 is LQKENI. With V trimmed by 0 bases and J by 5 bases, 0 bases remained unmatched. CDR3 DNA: TGTGCCAGCTCACCACCGGGACTAGCGGACGAGCAGTACTTC. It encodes CASSPPGLADEQYF.

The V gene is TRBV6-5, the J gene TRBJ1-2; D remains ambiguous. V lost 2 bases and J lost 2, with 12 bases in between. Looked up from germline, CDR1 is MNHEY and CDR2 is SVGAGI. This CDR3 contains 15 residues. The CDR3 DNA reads TGTGCCAGCAGTTACGAGGCCAGGTCGAACTATGGCTACACCTTC. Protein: CASSYEARSNYGYTF.

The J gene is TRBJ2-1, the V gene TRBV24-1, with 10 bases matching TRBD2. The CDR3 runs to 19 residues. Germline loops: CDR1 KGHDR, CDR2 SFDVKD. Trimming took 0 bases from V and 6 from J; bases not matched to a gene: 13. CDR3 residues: CATSDLKRKKREGPNEQFF. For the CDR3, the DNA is TGTGCCACCAGTGATTTGAAGCGAAAGAAGCGGGAGGGCCCCAATGAGCAGTTCTTC.

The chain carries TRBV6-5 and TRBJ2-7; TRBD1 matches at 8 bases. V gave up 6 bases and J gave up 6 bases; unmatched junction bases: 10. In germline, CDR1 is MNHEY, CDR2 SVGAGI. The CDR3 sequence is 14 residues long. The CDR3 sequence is CASRTPGQAIEQYF. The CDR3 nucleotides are TGTGCCAGCAGGACCCCGGGACAGGCGATCGAGCAGTACTTC.

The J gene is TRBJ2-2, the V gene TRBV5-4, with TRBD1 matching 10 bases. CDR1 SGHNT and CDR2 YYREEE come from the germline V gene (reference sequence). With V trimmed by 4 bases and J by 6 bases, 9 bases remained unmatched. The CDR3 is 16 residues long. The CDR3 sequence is CASSRDRGRIAGELFF. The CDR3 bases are TGTGCCAGCAGCAGAGACAGGGGGCGCATAGCCGGGGAGCTGTTTTTT. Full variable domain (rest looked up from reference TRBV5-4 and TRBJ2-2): ETGVTQSPTHLIKTRGQQVTLRCSSQSGHNTVSWYQQALGQGPQFIFQYYREEENGRGNFPPRFSGLQFPNYSSELNVNALELDDSALYLCASSRDRGRIAGELFFGEGSRLTVL.

CDR3 DNA sequence: TGTGCCACCAGTGATGGGCGGGAGACGGAGACCCAGTACTTC. Its protein is CATSDGRETETQYF. The chain uses TRBV24-1 and TRBJ2-5, with 7 bases identical to TRBD2. Germline V gives CDR1 KGHDR, CDR2 SFDVKD. J lost 5 bases, V lost 3 bases, and 5 bases had no gene match. CDR3 length: 14 amino acids.

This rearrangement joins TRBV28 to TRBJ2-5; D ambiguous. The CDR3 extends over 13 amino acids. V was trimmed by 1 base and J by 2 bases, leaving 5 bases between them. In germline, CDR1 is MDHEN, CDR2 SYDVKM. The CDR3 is CASSLSLQETQYF. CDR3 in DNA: TGTGCCAGCAGTTTATCACTACAAGAGACCCAGTACTTC.

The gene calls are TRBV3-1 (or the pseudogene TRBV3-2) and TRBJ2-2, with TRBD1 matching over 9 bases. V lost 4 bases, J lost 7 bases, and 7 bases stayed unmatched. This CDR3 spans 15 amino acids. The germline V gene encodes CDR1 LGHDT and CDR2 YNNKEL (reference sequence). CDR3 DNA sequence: TGTGCCAGCAGCCCACACAGGGGGCAGGGCGGGGAGCTGTTTTTT. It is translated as CASSPHRGQGGELFF.

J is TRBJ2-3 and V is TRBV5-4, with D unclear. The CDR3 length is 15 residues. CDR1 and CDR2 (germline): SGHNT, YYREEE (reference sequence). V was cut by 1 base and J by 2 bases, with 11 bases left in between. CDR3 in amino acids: CASSLTGALTDTQYF. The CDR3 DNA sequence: TGTGCCAGCAGCTTGACTGGAGCCCTCACAGATACGCAGTATTTT.

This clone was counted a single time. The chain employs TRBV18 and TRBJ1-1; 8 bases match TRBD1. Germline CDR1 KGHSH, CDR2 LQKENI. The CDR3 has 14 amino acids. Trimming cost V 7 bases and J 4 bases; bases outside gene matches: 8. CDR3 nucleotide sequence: TGTGCCAGCTGCTCGACAGGGGTGGGCACTGAAGCTTTCTTT. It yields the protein CASCSTGVGTEAFF. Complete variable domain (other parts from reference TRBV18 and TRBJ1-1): NAGVMQNPRHLVRRRGQEARLRCSPMKGHSHVYWYRQLPEEGLKFMVYLQKENIIDESGMPKERFSAEFPKEGPSILRIQQVVRGDSAAYFCASCSTGVGTEAFFGQGTRLTVV.